This section outlines one T cell receptor (beta chain) sequence together with its context. Original processing methods: Nucleated cell number was recorded as an estimate derived from reference gene primer amplification. Data came from immunoSEQ multiplex PCR; TCRdb stores just in-frame clones and leaves some out. V and J calls and clone size come straight from that table; D and trimming were deduced from the DNA. Among approximately 110,000 clones, 60% to 85% were seen once, and the ten largest hold roughly 4%. This record belongs to a study of blood T cell repertoires in COVID-19. Germline values: CDR1 SGHVS, CDR2 FQNEAQ. The CDR3 extends over 13 amino acids. V shed 1 base and J shed 15 bases, with 16 bases lying between them.

What was sequenced was peripheral blood. The TCR comes from a human donor in a cohort sampled during active or convalescent COVID-19. This sequence joins TRBV7-8 and TRBJ2-1; possible D gene TRBD1, 6 bases. The CDR3 region has the DNA TGTGCCAGCAGCTTAGAGGTCCAGGGGCAAAGGTTCTTC. It yields the protein CASSLEVQGQRFF.